Each of the 13 T cell receptor beta chains below was sequenced from the same sample in a study of Ad26.COV2.S vaccination and SARS-CoV-2 variants. Treatment defined: around 19 received Ad26.COV2.S at low or high dose, single or two shots; about 5 received placebo; per-sample allocation not given. The investigators took samples on day 63 after the first vaccine or placebo injection. Clones were sequenced by immunoSEQ multiplex PCR, and TCRdb holds only the in-frame ones, with some missing. This table holds over 400,000 clones, nearly 90% found once. The source material was peripheral blood, sampled in a trial of Ad26.COV2.S vaccine versus placebo. The receptor set was obtained from a person aged 18 to 65 who received the Ad26.COV2.S COVID-19 vaccine or a placebo.

This sequence joins TRBV27 and TRBJ1-4; D unresolved. Germline lookup yields CDR1 MNHEY and CDR2 SMNVEV (reference sequence). The germline V and J ends were trimmed by 4 bases and 5 bases, with 14 bases remaining between them. This CDR3 contains 15 residues. In DNA form, the CDR3 reads TGTGCCAGCAGTTCCTTAATCCGAGCGAATGAAAAACTGTTTTTT. This encodes CASSSLIRANEKLFF.

This sequence joins TRBV6-1 and TRBJ1-1; the D is unclear. Trimming shortened V by 1 base and J by 1 base, and 4 bases separated the two germline ends. The CDR3 runs to 13 residues. Germline assignment: CDR1 MNHNS and CDR2 SASEGT. The CDR3 coding sequence is TGTGCCAGCAGTGAAGTAACGAACACTGAAGCTTTCTTT. Amino acids: CASSEVTNTEAFF.

This chain connects TRBV5-5 to TRBJ1-6; TRBD1 is a possible D gene (6 bases). Germline V CDR1 and CDR2: SGHKS, YYEKEE (reference sequence). The CDR3 contains 15 residues. Trimming removed 2 bases at V and 6 bases at J, with 12 bases between. The CDR3 here is CASSLRGGRNSPLHF. The CDR3 region has the DNA TGTGCCAGCAGCTTAAGGGGGGGCCGTAATTCACCCCTCCACTTT.

The V and J genes are TRBV4-1 and TRBJ2-7, with D possibly being TRBD1 (6 bases). The CDR3 sequence is 15 residues long. Germline V CDR1 and CDR2: MGHRA, YSYEKL. V lost 1 base, J lost 2 bases, and 12 bases lay in between. CDR3 nucleotides: TGCGCCAGCAGCCAAGTGATTGGGGGCACCTACGAGCAGTACTTC. It codes for CASSQVIGGTYEQYF.

The genes are TRBV7-8 and TRBJ1-2; maybe TRBD1 (5 bases). The CDR3 is 15 amino acids. With 2 bases removed from V and 5 bases from J, the gap between germline ends came to 15 bases. Germline assignment: CDR1 SGHVS and CDR2 FQNEAQ. The CDR3 loop is CASSLLAGTVYGYTF. The DNA for the CDR3 is TGTGCCAGCAGCTTATTGGCCGGGACGGTGTATGGCTACACCTTC.

This clone was recorded once. The rearrangement joins TRBV5-1 to TRBJ1-1; D not certain. V was pared by 3 bases and J by 4 bases, with 13 bases between. The germline gives CDR1 SGHRS, CDR2 YFSETQ. CDR3 length: 14 residues. CDR3 protein: CASSSWREGTEAFF. The CDR3 region has the DNA TGCGCCAGCAGCTCATGGAGGGAGGGCACTGAAGCTTTCTTT.

The rearrangement links TRBV23-1 to TRBJ2-1; D unclear. TRBV23-1 is placed among ORFs of uncertain function. This CDR3 comprises 16 residues. The ends were cut back, 4 bases at V and 4 bases at J, with 17 bases in the middle. The CDR3 reads CASSPPAGGFYNEQFF. The CDR3 DNA is TGCGCCAGCAGTCCCCCAGCTGGCGGATTTTACAATGAGCAGTTCTTC.

There are a few counts of this clone. The chain recombines TRBV6-5 with TRBJ1-2, with TRBD1 as a possible D gene (5 bases). V was cut by 6 bases and J by 8 bases, with 13 bases left in between. The CDR3 runs 12 residues. The germline V gene has CDR1 MNHEY and CDR2 SVGAGI. The CDR3 sequence is CASRPGQGGYTF. In DNA form, the CDR3 reads TGTGCCAGCAGACCCGGCCAGGGAGGCTACACCTTC.

The V and J genes are TRBV7-2 and TRBJ2-5, with D possibly being TRBD2 (5 bases). The CDR3 is made up of 16 amino acids. V dropped 3 bases and J dropped 5 bases, with 19 bases sitting between them. CDR1 and CDR2 from the germline V gene are SGHTA and FQGNSA. In DNA form, the CDR3 reads TGTGCCAGCAGCTTCTCCCTAGCTCGAAGGGTGGAGACCCAGTACTTC. It is translated as CASSFSLARRVETQYF.

This clone was seen only once. The rearrangement uses TRBV9 and TRBJ2-1; D ambiguous. Germline loops: CDR1 SGDLS, CDR2 YYNGEE. This CDR3 comprises 15 residues. With 4 bases removed from V and 7 bases from J, the gap between germline ends came to 18 bases. The CDR3 sequence is CASSLTSLTSNEQFF. The DNA for the CDR3 is TGTGCCAGCAGCCTTACATCTCTGACCAGTAATGAGCAGTTCTTC.

The gene calls are TRBV5-4 and TRBJ2-7, with no clear D. CDR1 and CDR2 (germline): SGHNT, YYREEE (reference sequence). Trimming left V 0 bases short and J 0 bases short, with 4 bases between. CDR3 length: 13 amino acids. CDR3 in amino acids: CASSLDISYEQYF. CDR3 coding DNA: TGTGCCAGCAGCTTGGACATCTCCTACGAGCAGTACTTC.

The V call is TRBV7-2, the J call TRBJ2-7; D may match TRBD1 or TRBD2 (6 bases each). The V end lost 5 bases, the J end lost 4 bases, and 24 bases lay between the germline ends. Germline values: CDR1 SGHTA, CDR2 FQGNSA. The CDR3 is 17 residues long. CDR3 in amino acids: CASSPGAEGGASYEQYF. In DNA form, the CDR3 reads TGTGCCAGCAGCCCTGGGGCCGAGGGGGGCGCTTCATACGAGCAGTACTTC.

The rearrangement joins TRBV27 to TRBJ2-1; D is perhaps TRBD1 (6 bases). V lost 4 bases and J 12 bases, leaving 19 bases between the germline ends. This CDR3 is 14 amino acids long. The V gene's germline CDR1 is MNHEY and CDR2 SMNVEV (reference sequence). This CDR3 is CASSWGQGEFGQFF. The CDR3 DNA follows: TGTGCCAGCAGTTGGGGACAAGGGGAATTCGGGCAGTTCTTC.